This T cell receptor beta chain was observed in a study of T-cell reconstitution after alpha-beta-depleted transplantation in children. This clonotype appeared a few times. Unique molecular identifiers tagged the TCRbeta library. From the PCR reads, TCRdb called clonotypes with MiXCR, one entry per CDR3 protein. The sample lists some 500,000 distinct CDR3 sequences; 18% were seen once. Sequenced material: PBMCs from the stem cell graft donor, taken from the stem cell graft. The sequence was obtained from a human donor who donated a stem cell graft to a child with acute lymphoblastic leukemia.

CDR3 amino acids: CSAPKRLQETQYF. In nucleotides, the CDR3 is TGCAGTGCACCTAAGCGGCTCCAAGAGACCCAGTACTTC. J is TRBJ2-5 and V is TRBV20-1; perhaps TRBD2 as D (5 bases). V was clipped by 6 bases and J by 1 base, with 12 bases between them. This CDR3 is 13 amino acids long. Per the germline V gene, CDR1 is DFQATT and CDR2 is SNEGSKA (reference sequence).